The 24 T cell receptor beta chains below all came from one sample that was sequenced in a study of blood T cell repertoires in COVID-19. Here immunoSEQ multiplex PCR was the method, and the copy in TCRdb shows in-frame clones only, minus some. This sample yields about 140,000 clones, of which about three quarters are seen a single time; about 2% belongs to the top ten. Sequenced sample: peripheral blood. The receptors derive from a woman in her fifties or sixties with acute or convalescent COVID-19.

The J gene is TRBJ2-2, the V gene TRBV5-4, with D possibly being TRBD1 (5 bases). Germline CDR1 and CDR2: SGHNT and YYREEE (reference sequence). CDR3 length equals 16 residues. V dropped 0 bases and J dropped 8 bases, with 17 bases sitting between them. CDR3 residues: CASSLGRVRYPGELFF. The CDR3 DNA reads TGTGCCAGCAGCTTGGGCAGGGTTCGATATCCGGGGGAGCTGTTTTTT.

This clone was observed a handful of times. V is TRBV29-1 and J is TRBJ1-1; D is perhaps TRBD1 (6 bases). Germline values: CDR1 SQVTM, CDR2 ANQGSEA. This CDR3 has 14 amino acids. V dropped 4 bases and J dropped 4 bases, with 16 bases sitting between them. CDR3 sequence: CSVVGQSRLTEAFF. The CDR3 nucleotides read TGCAGCGTTGTCGGACAGTCCAGGCTCACTGAAGCTTTCTTT.

The CDR3, as DNA: TGTGCCACCGGGGGCGAAGGGGGTAGGGATGAGCAGTTCTTC. This encodes CATGGEGGRDEQFF. This chain joins TRBV24-1 and TRBJ2-1; possibly TRBD1 for D (6 bases). The V gene's germline CDR1 is KGHDR and CDR2 SFDVKD. V lost 9 bases, J lost 8 bases, and 19 bases lay in between. The CDR3 loop spans 14 amino acids.

CDR3 sequence: CASSPHLLAATYNEQFF. CDR3 nucleotide sequence: TGTGCCAGCAGTCCTCACTTACTAGCGGCTACCTACAATGAGCAGTTCTTC. The rearrangement uses TRBV27 and TRBJ2-1, with 8 bases that match TRBD2. Per the germline V gene, CDR1 is MNHEY and CDR2 is SMNVEV (reference sequence). CDR3 length: 17 amino acids. The V gene end was trimmed by 5 bases and the J gene end by 2 bases; junction bases not matched to a gene: 11.

The chain couples TRBV30 to TRBJ1-2; D gene ambiguous. CDR3 length equals 12 residues. V lost 3 bases to trimming and J lost 4 bases, with 9 bases between them. Per germline, CDR1 GTSNPN and CDR2 SVGIG (reference sequence). This CDR3 reads CAWSQVGYGYTF. The CDR3 coding sequence is TGTGCCTGGAGCCAGGTGGGCTATGGCTACACCTTC. Filled out from reference TRBV30 and TRBJ1-2, the complete variable domain reads SQTIHQWPATLVQPVGSPLSLECTVEGTSNPNLYWYRQAAGRGLQLLFYSVGIGQISSEVPQNLSASRPQDRQFILSSKKLLLSDSGFYLCAWSQVGYGYTFGSGTRLTVV.

The chain couples TRBV3-1 (or the pseudogene TRBV3-2) to TRBJ2-1; a possible D gene is TRBD2 (6 bases). Germline V gives CDR1 LGHDT, CDR2 YNNKEL (reference sequence). V lost 3 bases and J lost 4, with 16 bases in between. The CDR3 is 16 residues long. The CDR3 nucleotides read TGTGCCAGCAGCCAGACGGGAGAGCGGCCTTACAATGAGCAGTTCTTC. Amino acid sequence: CASSQTGERPYNEQFF.

The rearrangement uses TRBV3-1 (or the pseudogene TRBV3-2) and TRBJ2-3; 7 bases fit TRBD2. This CDR3 region has 13 residues. The V and J ends lost 0 bases and 6 bases, in that order; junction bases with no gene match: 0. Per the germline V gene, CDR1 is LGHDT and CDR2 is YNNKEL (reference sequence). The CDR3 is CASSQDGGDTQYF. The CDR3 DNA sequence: TGTGCCAGCAGCCAAGACGGGGGGGATACGCAGTATTTT.

This chain joins TRBV20-1 and TRBJ1-4, with 9 bases fitting TRBD1. The CDR3 length is 11 residues. In germline, CDR1 is DFQATT, CDR2 SNEGSKA (reference sequence). V was pared by 2 bases and J by 14 bases, with 3 bases of the junction left unmatched. The CDR3 DNA reads as TGCAGTGCTAGAATGGGACAGGGTCTGTTTTTT. This encodes CSARMGQGLFF.

The CDR3: CASSPNGGEQYF. DNA of the CDR3: TGTGCCAGCAGCCCCAACGGGGGCGAGCAGTACTTC. This chain joins TRBV3-1 (or the pseudogene TRBV3-2) and TRBJ2-7; D may be TRBD2 (6 bases). The V end lost 4 bases, the J end lost 6 bases, and 10 bases lay between the germline ends. Germline V lookup: CDR1 LGHDT, CDR2 YNNKEL (reference sequence). The CDR3 is made up of 12 amino acids.

The chain links TRBV28 to TRBJ2-1; 11 positions match TRBD1. There are 16 residues in the CDR3. V trimming: 6 bases; J trimming: 9 bases; junction bases outside the gene matches: 13. Germline V gene lookup returns CDR1 MDHEN and CDR2 SYDVKM. In nucleotides, the CDR3 is TGTGCCAGCAGCCCATCGGGGGGACAGGGGGTATCTGAGCAGTTCTTC. This codes for CASSPSGGQGVSEQFF.

The rearrangement uses TRBV2 and TRBJ2-1; 9 bases are shared with TRBD1. Germline V gives CDR1 SNHLY, CDR2 FYNNEI. The V gene end was trimmed by 8 bases and the J gene end by 6 bases; junction bases not matched to a gene: 8. The CDR3 sequence is 14 residues long. The CDR3 DNA reads as TGTGCCAGCCGCCCCGGGACAGGGATCAATGAGCAGTTCTTC. It is translated as CASRPGTGINEQFF.

This clone came up a few times. V is TRBV7-3 and J is TRBJ1-1; possible D gene TRBD1, 5 bases. In germline, CDR1 is SGHTA, CDR2 FQGTGA. Trimming cost V 2 bases and J 3 bases, with 10 bases left between them. This CDR3 is built from 14 residues. CDR3 residues: CASSLWQGHTEAFF. In DNA form, the CDR3 reads TGTGCCAGCAGCTTATGGCAGGGTCACACTGAAGCTTTCTTT.

A few counts support this clone. This chain uses TRBV27 with TRBJ2-2, with no clear D. Germline V gene sequence: CDR1 MNHEY, CDR2 SMNVEV (reference sequence). This CDR3 region has 12 residues. The V and J ends lost 3 bases and 4 bases respectively, with 3 bases between them. The CDR3 region is CASSFSTGELFF. CDR3 bases: TGTGCCAGCAGTTTCAGCACCGGGGAGCTGTTTTTT.

The chain combines TRBV2 with TRBJ2-1, with TRBD2 matching 10 bases. The J segment lost 1 base and the V segment lost 6 bases, leaving 3 bases of the junction unmatched. The CDR3 sequence is 15 residues long. CDR1 and CDR2 from the germline V gene are SNHLY and FYNNEI. The CDR3 spells CASSASGSSYNEQFF. CDR3 coding DNA: TGTGCCAGCAGCGCTAGCGGGAGTTCCTACAATGAGCAGTTCTTC.

The rearrangement joins TRBV28 to TRBJ1-5; D is unresolved. The CDR3 totals 14 residues. Germline V lookup: CDR1 MDHEN, CDR2 SYDVKM. Trimming removed 4 bases at V and 7 bases at J, with 14 bases between. CDR3 protein: CASSWSGIYQPQHF. CDR3 nucleotide sequence: TGTGCCAGCAGTTGGTCCGGGATCTACCAGCCCCAGCATTTT. The variable domain in full, completed from reference TRBV28 and TRBJ1-5, reads DVKVTQSSRYLVKRTGEKVFLECVQDMDHENMFWYRQDPGLGLRLIYFSYDVKMKEKGDIPEGYSVSREKKERFSLILESASTNQTSMYLCASSWSGIYQPQHFGDGTRLSIL.

This clone was observed a few times. The chain joins TRBV27 to TRBJ2-7, with D tentatively TRBD1 (8 bases). Deletions cut 6 bases from V and 4 bases from J, with 13 bases between. CDR3 length equals 13 residues. Germline CDR1 and CDR2: MNHEY and SMNVEV (reference sequence). The CDR3 loop reads CASRTGGAYEQYF. The CDR3 DNA is TGTGCCAGCAGAACAGGGGGGGCTTACGAGCAGTACTTC.

The chain links TRBV4-1 to TRBJ1-5; TRBD1 aligns across 8 bases. V lost 4 bases to trimming and J lost 4 bases; unmatched junction nucleotides: 6. The germline CDR1 and CDR2 sequences are MGHRA and YSYEKL. The CDR3 spans 15 residues. This CDR3 is CASSPADRANQPQHF. CDR3 sequence (DNA): TGCGCCAGCAGCCCTGCGGACAGGGCGAATCAGCCCCAGCATTTT.

The V gene is TRBV7-2, the J gene TRBJ2-3; 10 nucleotides match TRBD2. Losses at the gene ends were 2 bases for V and 4 bases for J; bases not matched to a gene: 3. Germline CDR1 is SGHTA and CDR2 is FQGNSA. The CDR3 loop spans 15 amino acids. CDR3 protein: CASSLSGRGSDTQYF. CDR3 DNA sequence: TGTGCCAGCAGCTTAAGCGGGAGGGGGTCAGATACGCAGTATTTT.

The CDR3 is CASSQGGIGNTIYF. The CDR3 DNA reads as TGTGCCAGCAGCCAAGGAGGGATTGGAAACACCATATATTTT. The chain has TRBV3-1 (or the pseudogene TRBV3-2) and TRBJ1-3; no definite D call. This CDR3 is built from 14 residues. From germline, CDR1 is LGHDT and CDR2 YNNKEL (reference sequence). The germline V and J ends were trimmed by 1 base and 3 bases, with 7 bases remaining between them.

J is TRBJ1-1 and V is TRBV6-5, with D possibly matching TRBD1 (5 bases). Per germline, CDR1 MNHEY and CDR2 SVGAGI. Trimming stripped 8 bases from V and 1 base from J, with 11 bases between. CDR3 length: 13 residues. The CDR3 nucleotides read TGTGCCAGCGCATATCAGGGGAACACTGAAGCTTTCTTT. This translates into CASAYQGNTEAFF.

This clone was counted between two and nine times. The rearrangement links TRBV7-2 to TRBJ1-5; tentative D call: TRBD1 (5 bases). The CDR3 is 15 residues long. V was clipped by 1 base and J by 7 bases, with 14 bases between them. Germline CDR1 reads SGHTA; CDR2 reads FQGNSA. The DNA for the CDR3 is TGTGCCAGCAGCTTAGTAGGAACAGGTCAACAGCCCCAGCATTTT. It yields the protein CASSLVGTGQQPQHF.

This chain connects TRBV5-6 to TRBJ2-5; D is unclear. Germline V CDR1 and CDR2: SGHDT, YYEEEE. Trimming took off 0 bases at V and 4 bases at J, with 13 bases between the two ends. This CDR3 contains 15 residues. The CDR3 DNA sequence: TGTGCCAGCAGCTTGGGTTTTCAGGTCTTAGAGACCCAGTACTTC. Encoded protein: CASSLGFQVLETQYF.

This chain joins TRBV5-1 and TRBJ1-1; 8 bases map to TRBD1. Losses at the gene ends were 4 bases for V and 1 base for J; bases not matched to a gene: 9. Looked up from germline, CDR1 is SGHRS and CDR2 is YFSETQ. CDR3 length equals 16 residues. As DNA, the CDR3 is TGCGCCAGCAGCCCGACAGGGGCCCCAAGGAACACTGAAGCTTTCTTT. This sequence encodes CASSPTGAPRNTEAFF. Full variable domain (remainder filled in from reference TRBV5-1 and TRBJ1-1): KAGVTQTPRYLIKTRGQQVTLSCSPISGHRSVSWYQQTPGQGLQFLFEYFSETQRNKGNFPGRFSGRQFSNSRSEMNVSTLELGDSALYLCASSPTGAPRNTEAFFGQGTRLTVV.

V is TRBV20-1 and J is TRBJ1-2; no firm D call. Germline lookup yields CDR1 DFQATT and CDR2 SNEGSKA (reference sequence). The V end was cut by 3 bases, the J end by 8 bases, with 7 bases between. The CDR3 spans 10 residues. The CDR3 is CSASDMGYTF. The CDR3 DNA follows: TGCAGTGCTAGTGATATGGGCTACACCTTC.